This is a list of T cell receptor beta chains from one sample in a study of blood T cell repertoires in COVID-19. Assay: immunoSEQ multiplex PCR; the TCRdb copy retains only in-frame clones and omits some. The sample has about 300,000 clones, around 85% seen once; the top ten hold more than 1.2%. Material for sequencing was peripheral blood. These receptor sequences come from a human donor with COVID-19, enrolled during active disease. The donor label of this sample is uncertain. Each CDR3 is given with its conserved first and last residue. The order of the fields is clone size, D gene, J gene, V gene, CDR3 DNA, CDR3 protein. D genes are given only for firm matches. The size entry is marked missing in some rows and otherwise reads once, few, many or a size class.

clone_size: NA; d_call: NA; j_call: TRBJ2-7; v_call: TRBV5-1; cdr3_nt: TGCGCCAGCAGCTTGGGCGGGACTTCCTCCTACGAGCAGTACTTC; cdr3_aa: CASSLGGTSSYEQYF
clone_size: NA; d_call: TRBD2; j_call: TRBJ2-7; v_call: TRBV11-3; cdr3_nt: TGTGCCAGCAGCTTAGACGGGGGGGTTGGCTCCTACGAGCAGTACTTC; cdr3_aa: CASSLDGGVGSYEQYF
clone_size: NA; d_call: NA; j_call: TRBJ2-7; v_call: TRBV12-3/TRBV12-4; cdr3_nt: TGTGCCAGCAGTTTATACAGCTACGAGCAGTACTTC; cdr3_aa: CASSLYSYEQYF
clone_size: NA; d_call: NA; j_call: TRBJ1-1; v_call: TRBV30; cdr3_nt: TGTGCCTGGGACCGGACGGCCGGGGACACTGAAGCTTTCTTT; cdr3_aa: CAWDRTAGDTEAFF
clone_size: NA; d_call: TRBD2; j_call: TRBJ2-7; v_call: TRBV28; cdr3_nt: TGTGCCAGCAGTCGGGGGACTAGCGGGAGGGCCTACGAGCAGTACTTC; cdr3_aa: CASSRGTSGRAYEQYF
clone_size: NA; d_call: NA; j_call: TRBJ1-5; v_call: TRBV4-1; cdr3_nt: TGCGCCAGCAGCCCATTGCGAGGGCAGCAGCCCCAGCATTTT; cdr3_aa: CASSPLRGQQPQHF
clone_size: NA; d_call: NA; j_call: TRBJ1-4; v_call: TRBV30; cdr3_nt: TGTGCCTGGAGTTACGGCCAGGGTTCTACTAATGAAAAACTGTTTTTT; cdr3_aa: CAWSYGQGSTNEKLFF
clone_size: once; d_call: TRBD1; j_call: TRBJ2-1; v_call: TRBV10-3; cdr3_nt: TGTGCCATCGGGGGGACAGGGTACAATGAGCAGTTCTTC; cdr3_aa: CAIGGTGYNEQFF
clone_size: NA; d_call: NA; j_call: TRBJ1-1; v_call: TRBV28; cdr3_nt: TGTGCCAGCAGTTTGAGCCAGGGGAAAGCTTTCTTT; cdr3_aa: CASSLSQGKAFF
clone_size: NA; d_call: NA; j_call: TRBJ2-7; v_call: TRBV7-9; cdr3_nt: TGTGCCAGCAGCCTCCTTAATGCGGGTGTAGACGAGCAGTACTTC; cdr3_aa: CASSLLNAGVDEQYF
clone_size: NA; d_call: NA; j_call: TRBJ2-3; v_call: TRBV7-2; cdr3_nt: TGTGCCAGCAGCTTGACTCACACAGATACGCAGTATTTT; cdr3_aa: CASSLTHTDTQYF
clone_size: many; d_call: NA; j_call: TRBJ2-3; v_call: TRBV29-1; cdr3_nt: TGCAGCGTTGCCTCCTCAGGGGCAGCAGATACGCAGTATTTT; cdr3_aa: CSVASSGAADTQYF